A single sample is the source of the 14 T cell receptor beta chains below, sequenced in a study of shared clonotypes between healthy human individuals. Assay: immunoSEQ multiplex PCR; the TCRdb copy retains only in-frame clones and omits some. The sample comprises over a million clones, under 99% of which are singletons, and 0.4% to 0.45% rests with the top ten. The sequenced material came from naive CD4+ T cells sorted from blood. This sample's subset: CD45RA+ positively selected. These receptors all stem from a man aged 25 to 40 in good health.

This chain joins TRBV6-1 and TRBJ1-5, with 7 bases that match TRBD1. The CDR3 length is 15 residues. Trimming cost V 6 bases and J 2 bases; bases outside gene matches: 7. Germline CDR1 MNHNS, CDR2 SASEGT. The CDR3 sequence: CASRGSTGGNQPQHF. CDR3 sequence (DNA): TGTGCCAGCAGAGGGAGTACAGGGGGCAATCAGCCCCAGCATTTT.

The chain carries TRBV9 and TRBJ2-1; a weak D match, TRBD1 (5 bases). The length of the CDR3 is 16 residues. The V gene lost 0 bases and the J gene lost 1 base, with 11 bases spanning the gap. Germline CDR1 reads SGDLS; CDR2 reads YYNGEE. CDR3 nucleotide sequence: TGTGCCAGCAGCGTAGGTCAGGGAATATCCTACAATGAGCAGTTCTTC. This translates into CASSVGQGISYNEQFF. Looking up the rest from reference TRBV9 and TRBJ2-1 gives the full variable domain: DSGVTQTPKHLITATGQRVTLRCSPRSGDLSVYWYQQSLDQGLQFLIQYYNGEERAKGNILERFSAQQFPDLHSELNLSSLELGDSALYFCASSVGQGISYNEQFFGPGTRLTVL.

This clone was found once. The same CDR3 can be traced to other DNA sequences in this sample. The genes are TRBV18 and TRBJ1-5; D gene unclear. This CDR3 is 14 amino acids long. Between the trimmed V and J ends, which lost 4 bases and 6 bases, there was a span of 13 bases. Germline-derived CDR1 and CDR2 are KGHSH and LQKENI. CDR3 sequence (DNA): TGTGCCAGCTCACAGGATAGGACGGGTCAGCCCCAGCATTTT. Encoded protein: CASSQDRTGQPQHF. Based on the CDR3 plus reference TRBV18 and TRBJ1-5, the full variable domain is NAGVMQNPRHLVRRRGQEARLRCSPMKGHSHVYWYRQLPEEGLKFMVYLQKENIIDESGMPKERFSAEFPKEGPSILRIQQVVRGDSAAYFCASSQDRTGQPQHFGDGTRLSIL.

Comment on this clone: This sample includes further DNA sequences coding for the same CDR3. The chain links TRBV7-9 to TRBJ2-7; 8 bases map to TRBD1. Trimming cost V 4 bases and J 4 bases; bases outside gene matches: 0. From germline, CDR1 is SEHNR and CDR2 FQNEAQ (reference sequence). CDR3 length: 12 residues. The CDR3 sequence is CASSWTGYEQYF. The CDR3 nucleotides read TGTGCCAGCAGCTGGACAGGGTACGAGCAGTACTTC.

J is TRBJ2-7 and V is TRBV7-3; tentatively, D is TRBD1 (5 bases). From germline, CDR1 is SGHTA and CDR2 FQGTGA. Trimming took 5 bases from V and 6 from J, leaving 20 bases between them. This CDR3 region has 15 residues. The DNA for the CDR3 is TGTGCCAGCAGCCCAAATGGGGCAGGTCTCGGCGAGCAGTACTTC. This codes for CASSPNGAGLGEQYF. The full variable domain, with the rest looked up from reference TRBV7-3 and TRBJ2-7, is GAGVSQTPSNKVTEKGKYVELRCDPISGHTALYWYRQSLGQGPEFLIYFQGTGAADDSGLPNDRFFAVRPEGSVSTLKIQRTERGDSAVYLCASSPNGAGLGEQYFGPGTRLTVT.

The rearrangement joins TRBV28 to TRBJ2-4; D is perhaps TRBD1 or TRBD2 (6 bases each). In germline, CDR1 is MDHEN, CDR2 SYDVKM. This CDR3 spans 12 amino acids. V lost 3 bases and J lost 12, with 12 bases in between. CDR3 sequence: CASSFRGETQYF. DNA of the CDR3: TGTGCCAGCAGTTTTAGGGGGGAAACTCAGTACTTC.

This sequence joins TRBV5-1 and TRBJ2-1; no reliable D call. The CDR3 runs to 16 residues. The germline gives CDR1 SGHRS, CDR2 YFSETQ. Trimming stripped 2 bases from V and 7 bases from J, with 19 bases between. DNA for the CDR3: TGCGCCAGCAGCTTAAGCCCCCAAGGCTCGAGTAATGAGCAGTTCTTC. Protein: CASSLSPQGSSNEQFF.

V gene TRBV18 combines with J gene TRBJ2-5; no reliable D call. Trimming removed 4 bases at V and 5 bases at J, with 11 bases between. The CDR3 contains 13 residues. Germline lookup yields CDR1 KGHSH and CDR2 LQKENI. CDR3 sequence reads: CASSLLLEETQYF. The CDR3 nucleotides are TGTGCCAGCTCACTTCTACTTGAGGAGACCCAGTACTTC.

The chain is built from TRBV7-9 and TRBJ2-7; 7 nucleotides align to TRBD2. V lost 5 bases, J lost 7 bases, and 17 bases stayed unmatched. Germline CDR1 and CDR2: SEHNR and FQNEAQ (reference sequence). The CDR3 spans 16 residues. The CDR3 reads CASSADALAMVWEQYF. The CDR3 nucleotides are TGTGCCAGCAGCGCCGATGCACTAGCGATGGTCTGGGAGCAGTACTTC.

This clone appeared once. The chain carries TRBV20-1 and TRBJ1-5; no firm D call. Germline CDR1 reads DFQATT; CDR2 reads SNEGSKA (reference sequence). Trimming took off 3 bases at V and 7 bases at J, with 4 bases between the two ends. This CDR3 has 10 residues. CDR3 nucleotides: TGCAGTGCTAGTCAGCAGCCCCAGCATTTT. It specifies CSASQQPQHF.

The chain recombines TRBV19 with TRBJ2-1, with TRBD2 as a possible D gene (6 bases). This CDR3 is 14 amino acids long. The V end was cut by 8 bases, the J end by 9 bases, with 20 bases between. Germline V gene sequence: CDR1 LNHDA, CDR2 SQIVND (reference sequence). The CDR3 reads CASGGVSGVSEQFF. As DNA, the CDR3 is TGTGCCAGTGGAGGGGTTTCGGGAGTCAGTGAGCAGTTCTTC.

The chain employs TRBV12-5 and TRBJ2-2; maybe TRBD1 (5 bases). CDR1 and CDR2 (germline): LGHNT, FRNRAP. The CDR3 sequence is 14 residues long. V gave up 1 base and J gave up 5 bases, with 8 bases separating them. The CDR3 DNA reads as TGTGCTAGTGGTTTGGGGGCAGGGACCGGGGAGCTGTTTTTT. Translated: CASGLGAGTGELFF. The full variable domain, in which reference TRBV12-5 and TRBJ2-2 provide the parts outside the CDR3, is DARVTQTPRHKVTEMGQEVTMRCQPILGHNTVFWYRQTMMQGLELLAYFRNRAPLDDSGMPKDRFSAEMPDATLATLKIQPSEPRDSAVYFCASGLGAGTGELFFGEGSRLTVL.

The CDR3 sequence is CASTYRESSYEQYF. For the CDR3, the DNA is TGTGCCAGCACCTACAGGGAGAGCTCCTACGAGCAGTACTTC. The chain links TRBV7-2 to TRBJ2-7; the D gene is possibly TRBD1 (6 bases). Germline CDR1 SGHTA, CDR2 FQGNSA. The V end lost 7 bases, the J end lost 0 bases, and 13 bases lay between the germline ends. The CDR3 has 14 amino acids.

As to this clone: The CDR3 does not close with the conserved phenylalanine or tryptophan, likely indicating a read error. Because the CDR3's place on the DNA is in doubt, the DNA is left out and the CDR3 is given as listed by TCRdb. The chain carries TRBV6-5 and TRBJ2-3; the DNA was not compared with TRBD2, the D call given in the table. Germline lookup yields CDR1 MNHEY and CDR2 SVGAGI. 13 amino acids form the CDR3, both terminal residues included. CDR3 residues: CASSTERGDLTTI.